These 26 T cell receptor beta chains originate from one sample sequenced in a study of blood T cells in healthy people across ages. Using a J-beta primer mix together with a sample-barcoded 5' primer, a second PCR was run for roughly 7 to 12 cycles. Using its own MiXCR run on the 5' RACE reads, TCRdb lists one record per CDR3 protein. The data contain roughly 1,100,000 distinct CDR3 sequences, less than 25% of them singletons. In addition, the sample was reused for a study of T cells of mothers and their children.

Input material: blood. All receptors derive from a girl under 10 years old in good health.

The rearrangement uses TRBV6-1 and TRBJ1-1, with D maybe TRBD1 (5 bases). CDR3 length: 14 residues. V was trimmed by 1 base and J by 4 bases, leaving 10 bases between them. Germline CDR1 is MNHNS and CDR2 is SASEGT. CDR3 protein: CASSEVGGITEAFF. Written as DNA, the CDR3 is TGTGCCAGCAGTGAAGTTGGGGGAATCACTGAAGCTTTCTTT.

The V gene is TRBV20-1, the J gene TRBJ1-1; no clear D. Trimming stripped 0 bases from V and 10 bases from J, with 12 bases between. This CDR3 is 12 amino acids long. Germline values: CDR1 DFQATT, CDR2 SNEGSKA (reference sequence). CDR3 in amino acids: CSARDRRSGAFF. The CDR3 nucleotides read TGCAGTGCTAGAGACCGACGGTCCGGAGCTTTCTTT.

Only a few counts were recorded for this clonotype. The chain carries TRBV27 and TRBJ2-6; tentatively, D is TRBD2 (6 bases). Trimming cost V 8 bases and J 1 base, with 21 bases left between them. The germline V gene encodes CDR1 MNHEY and CDR2 SMNVEV (reference sequence). CDR3 size: 18 residues. The CDR3 DNA reads as TGTGCCAGCGTTAGCGGCAGAACCTATGTATCTGGGGCCAACGTCCTGACTTTC. It codes for CASVSGRTYVSGANVLTF.

The V call is TRBV7-3, the J call TRBJ2-5, with a tentative D call TRBD1 (6 bases). Per the germline V gene, CDR1 is SGHTA and CDR2 is FQGTGA. CDR3 length: 14 residues. V was clipped by 0 bases and J by 2 bases, with 7 bases between them. DNA of the CDR3: TGTGCCAGCAGCTTAACGGACAGTCAAGAGACCCAGTACTTC. Residues: CASSLTDSQETQYF.

The rearrangement links TRBV3-1 to TRBJ2-5; possible D gene TRBD1, 5 bases. This CDR3 contains 15 residues. CDR1 is LGHDT, CDR2 YNNKEL, per germline (reference sequence). Trimming removed 0 bases at V and 4 bases at J, with 12 bases between. In DNA, the CDR3 is TGTGCCAGCAGCCAAGATGTGGACAACCCAGAGACCCAGTACTTC. Translation gives CASSQDVDNPETQYF.

In this sample, this clonotype turned up a few times. The V gene is TRBV6-2 or TRBV6-3, the J gene TRBJ2-1, with unresolved D. CDR1 is MNHEY, CDR2 SVGEGT, per germline. This CDR3 region has 12 residues. V was trimmed by 8 bases and J by 4 bases, leaving 9 bases between them. The CDR3 DNA reads as TGTGCCAGCGGGCCGATTTACAATGAGCAGTTCTTC. Its protein is CASGPIYNEQFF.

The V gene is TRBV7-9, the J gene TRBJ2-5; D is tentatively TRBD1 or TRBD2 (6 bases each). Germline V lookup: CDR1 SEHNR, CDR2 FQNEAQ (reference sequence). The CDR3 length is 17 residues. V lost 3 bases, J lost 1 base, and 18 bases lay in between. In DNA, the CDR3 is TGTGCCAGCAGCTTTTACCGGGGGCCTCTTGTCCAAGAGACCCAGTACTTC. Its protein is CASSFYRGPLVQETQYF.

This clonotype has a handful of counts. V usage is TRBV18 and J usage is TRBJ1-4; TRBD1 might be the D (5 bases). The V and J ends lost 2 bases and 3 bases respectively, with 10 bases between them. This CDR3 region has 15 residues. The germline V gene encodes CDR1 KGHSH and CDR2 LQKENI. The CDR3 here is CASSPTGPANEKLFF. CDR3 coding DNA: TGTGCCAGCTCACCAACGGGGCCAGCTAATGAAAAACTGTTTTTT.

This clonotype occurred a few times. At one boundary the junction diverges from the germline segment, which might be a read error. The J gene is TRBJ2-5, the V gene TRBV14, with 10 positions matching TRBD1. Germline-derived CDR1 and CDR2 are SGHDN and FVKESK. This CDR3 contains 18 residues. The CDR3 DNA reads TGTGCCAGCAGCCAAGATCTTTTTTTGGGACAGGGGACGGAGACCCAGTACTTT. As protein: CASSQDLFLGQGTETQYF.

This clonotype was counted a few times. The chain carries TRBV7-3 and TRBJ2-1; 11 nucleotides agree with TRBD2. Unmatched junction bases numbered 5, after V lost 5 bases and J lost 5 bases. The CDR3 extends over 15 amino acids. From germline, CDR1 is SGHTA and CDR2 FQGTGA. The CDR3 coding sequence is TGTGCCAGCAGCCCCTCGGGACTAGCGGACAATGAGCAGTTCTTC. Translated, it gives CASSPSGLADNEQFF.

The J gene is TRBJ1-4, the V gene TRBV20-1, with D unresolved. The V and J ends lost 3 bases and 7 bases respectively, with 12 bases between them. The CDR3 runs to 13 residues. Germline-derived CDR1 and CDR2 are DFQATT and SNEGSKA (reference sequence). The CDR3 nucleotides read TGCAGTGCTAGCCCAGCAGGTCGTGAAAAACTGTTTTTT. It encodes CSASPAGREKLFF.

The chain recombines TRBV10-3 with TRBJ2-7; TRBD2 matches at 7 bases. The germline CDR1 and CDR2 sequences are ENHRY and SYGVKD. V gave up 4 bases and J gave up 2 bases; unmatched junction bases: 14. The CDR3 consists of 17 residues. CDR3 sequence: CAISVGSSGSRTYEQYF. The CDR3 DNA follows: TGTGCCATCAGTGTTGGGTCTAGCGGCTCAAGAACCTACGAGCAGTACTTC.

V gene TRBV29-1 combines with J gene TRBJ1-1; D is unresolved. The germline gives CDR1 SQVTM, CDR2 ANQGSEA. Trimming took off 4 bases at V and 5 bases at J, with 14 bases between the two ends. The CDR3 is 13 residues long. CDR3 sequence (DNA): TGCAGCGTTGGGTGGGCTCCTTCAACTGAAGCTTTCTTT. Its protein product is CSVGWAPSTEAFF.

This clonotype has just a few counts. V is TRBV11-2 and J is TRBJ1-1; a possible D gene is TRBD1 (6 bases). The V end was cut by 6 bases, the J end by 8 bases, with 16 bases between. The CDR3 extends over 13 amino acids. CDR1 is SGHAT, CDR2 FQNNGV, per germline. CDR3 region: CASSNQGRREAFF. In DNA, the CDR3 is TGTGCCAGCAGTAACCAGGGGAGGCGGGAAGCTTTCTTT.

This clonotype showed up just a few times. The CDR3 nucleotides read TGTGCCAGCAGCCACCCGACAGGGGGTAATTCACCCCTCCACTTT. This sequence encodes CASSHPTGGNSPLHF. The chain combines TRBV7-9 with TRBJ1-6; 9 nucleotides line up with TRBD1. Germline V gives CDR1 SEHNR, CDR2 FQNEAQ (reference sequence). Trimming cost V 5 bases and J 6 bases; bases outside gene matches: 5. The CDR3 runs 15 residues.

This chain joins TRBV7-9 and TRBJ1-2; TRBD1 agrees at 8 bases. Germline-derived CDR1 and CDR2 are SEHNR and FQNEAQ (reference sequence). This CDR3 has 13 residues. Germline trimming cut 5 bases from V and 8 bases from J; bases unmatched to any gene: 7. The CDR3 bases are TGTGCCAGCAGCCTTGGGACAGGACGAGGCTACACCTTC. It codes for CASSLGTGRGYTF. Variable domain in full (rest from reference TRBV7-9 and TRBJ1-2): DTGVSQNPRHKITKRGQNVTFRCDPISEHNRLYWYRQTLGQGPEFLTYFQNEAQLEKSRLLSDRFSAERPKGSFSTLEIQRTEQGDSAMYLCASSLGTGRGYTFGSGTRLTVV.

V usage is TRBV7-8 and J usage is TRBJ2-3; D is uncertain. Trimming left V 3 bases short and J 4 bases short, with 11 bases between. This CDR3 is 14 amino acids long. In germline, CDR1 is SGHVS, CDR2 FQNEAQ. CDR3 region: CASSFQVGADTQYF. CDR3 nucleotide sequence: TGTGCCAGCAGCTTTCAGGTTGGCGCAGATACGCAGTATTTT.

The genes are TRBV5-1 and TRBJ2-2; a weak D match, TRBD2 (6 bases). The CDR3 is 16 residues long. Trimming took off 4 bases at V and 0 bases at J, with 13 bases between the two ends. Germline assignment: CDR1 SGHRS and CDR2 YFSETQ. The CDR3 sequence is CASSVGLLANTGELFF. CDR3 bases: TGCGCCAGCAGCGTCGGACTACTTGCGAACACCGGGGAGCTGTTTTTT.

V usage is TRBV29-1 and J usage is TRBJ2-7; D is uncertain. The V end was cut by 4 bases, the J end by 0 bases, with 10 bases between. Germline CDR1 is SQVTM and CDR2 is ANQGSEA. The CDR3 totals 13 residues. CDR3 sequence (DNA): TGCAGCGTTGCTTCCCCATACTCCTACGAGCAGTACTTC. The encoded protein is CSVASPYSYEQYF.

V and J are TRBV29-1 and TRBJ2-5, with D perhaps TRBD1 (6 bases). Germline V gene data show CDR1 as SQVTM and CDR2 as ANQGSEA. V was clipped by 6 bases and J by 1 base, with 12 bases between them. The CDR3 is made up of 13 amino acids. The CDR3 DNA is TGCAGCGTGGGCGGACAGTCCCAAGAGACCCAGTACTTC. Translation gives CSVGGQSQETQYF.

This clonotype was recorded a few times. The CDR3 sequence is CASSLARVEQYF. CDR3 coding DNA: TGTGCCAGCAGCTTAGCGCGGGTCGAGCAGTACTTC. The chain joins TRBV7-9 to TRBJ2-5; a weak D match, TRBD2 (5 bases). The DNA end is a closer match to TRBJ2-7, so the J assignment may be wrong. The CDR3 contains 12 residues. From germline, CDR1 is SEHNR and CDR2 FQNEAQ (reference sequence).

This sequence joins TRBV4-1 and TRBJ2-5; no reliable D call. Per germline, CDR1 MGHRA and CDR2 YSYEKL. The CDR3 covers 13 residues. V lost 0 bases to trimming and J lost 5 bases, with 7 bases between them. The chain's CDR3 is CASSQEGVETQYF. In nucleotides, the CDR3 is TGCGCCAGCAGCCAAGAAGGCGTGGAGACCCAGTACTTC.

The chain has TRBV12-3 or TRBV12-4 and TRBJ2-7; D might be TRBD1 or TRBD2, each matching 5 bases. Trimming pared 6 bases from V and 2 bases from J, leaving 17 bases between. CDR3 length equals 15 residues. CDR3 DNA sequence: TGTGCCAGCAGCCTCGGGACCGCCAGCCCCTACGAGCAGTACTTC. It yields the protein CASSLGTASPYEQYF.

The V gene is TRBV4-1, the J gene TRBJ2-5; TRBD1 might be the D (6 bases). CDR1 and CDR2 (germline): MGHRA, YSYEKL. Trimming cost V 3 bases and J 5 bases, with 13 bases left between them. The CDR3 is made up of 14 amino acids. CDR3 loop: CASSQEQGRETQYF. CDR3 nucleotides: TGCGCCAGCAGCCAGGAACAGGGTCGGGAGACCCAGTACTTC.

The chain combines TRBV12-3 or TRBV12-4 with TRBJ2-3, with 7 bases matching TRBD2. Losses at the gene ends were 3 bases for V and 6 bases for J; bases not matched to a gene: 6. CDR3 size: 14 residues. CDR3 region: CASSFYGDYDTQYF. In DNA form, the CDR3 reads TGTGCCAGCAGTTTTTACGGGGACTATGATACGCAGTATTTT.

This sequence joins TRBV7-9 and TRBJ1-2; TRBD1 agrees at 8 bases. Trimming cost V 2 bases and J 3 bases; bases outside gene matches: 14. The CDR3 has 18 amino acids. The germline V gene encodes CDR1 SEHNR and CDR2 FQNEAQ (reference sequence). DNA of the CDR3: TGTGCCAGCAGCTTAACCCCGGACAGGGAAGCGGACCACTATGGCTACACCTTC. Translation gives CASSLTPDREADHYGYTF.